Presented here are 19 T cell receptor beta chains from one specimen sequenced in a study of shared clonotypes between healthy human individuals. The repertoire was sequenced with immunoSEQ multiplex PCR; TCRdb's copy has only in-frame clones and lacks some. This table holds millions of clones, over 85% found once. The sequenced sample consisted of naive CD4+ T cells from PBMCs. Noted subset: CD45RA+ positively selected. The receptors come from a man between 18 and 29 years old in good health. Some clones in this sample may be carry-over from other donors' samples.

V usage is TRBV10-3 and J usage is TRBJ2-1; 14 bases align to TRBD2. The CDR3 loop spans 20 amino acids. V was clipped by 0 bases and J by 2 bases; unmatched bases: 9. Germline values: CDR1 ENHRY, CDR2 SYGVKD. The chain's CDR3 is CAISESRGTSGGRTYNEQFF. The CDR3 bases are TGTGCCATCAGTGAGTCTCGCGGGACTAGCGGGGGACGAACCTACAATGAGCAGTTCTTC.

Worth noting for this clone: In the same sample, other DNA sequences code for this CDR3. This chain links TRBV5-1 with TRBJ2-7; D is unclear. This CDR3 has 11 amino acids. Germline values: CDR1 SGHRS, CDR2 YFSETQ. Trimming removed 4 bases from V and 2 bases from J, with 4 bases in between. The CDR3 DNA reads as TGCGCCAGCAGCCTCGCCTACGAGCAGTACTTC. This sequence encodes CASSLAYEQYF.

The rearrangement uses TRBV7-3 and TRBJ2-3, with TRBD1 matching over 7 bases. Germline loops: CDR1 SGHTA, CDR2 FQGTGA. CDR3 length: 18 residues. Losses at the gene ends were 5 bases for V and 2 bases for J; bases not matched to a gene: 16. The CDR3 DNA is TGTGCCAGCAGCCCACGTCCCGGGACAGTTATCACCACAGATACGCAGTATTTT. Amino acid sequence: CASSPRPGTVITTDTQYF.

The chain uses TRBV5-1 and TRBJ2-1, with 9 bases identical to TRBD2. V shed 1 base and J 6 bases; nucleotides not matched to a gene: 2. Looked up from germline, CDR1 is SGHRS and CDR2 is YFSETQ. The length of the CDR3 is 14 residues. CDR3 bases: TGCGCCAGCAGCTTGCGTAGCGGGAGCAATGAGCAGTTCTTC. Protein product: CASSLRSGSNEQFF.

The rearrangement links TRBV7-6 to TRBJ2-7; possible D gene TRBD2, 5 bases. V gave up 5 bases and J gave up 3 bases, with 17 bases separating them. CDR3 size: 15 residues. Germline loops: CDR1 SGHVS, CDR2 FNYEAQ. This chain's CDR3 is CASSPEAQPHYEQYF. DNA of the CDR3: TGTGCCAGCAGCCCGGAGGCCCAACCACACTACGAGCAGTACTTC.

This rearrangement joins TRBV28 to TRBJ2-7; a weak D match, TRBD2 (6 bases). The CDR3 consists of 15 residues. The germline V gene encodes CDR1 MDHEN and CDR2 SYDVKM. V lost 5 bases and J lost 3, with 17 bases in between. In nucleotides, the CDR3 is TGTGCCAGCAGTCTTAGCGGAACCTTCAACTACGAGCAGTACTTC. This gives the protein CASSLSGTFNYEQYF.

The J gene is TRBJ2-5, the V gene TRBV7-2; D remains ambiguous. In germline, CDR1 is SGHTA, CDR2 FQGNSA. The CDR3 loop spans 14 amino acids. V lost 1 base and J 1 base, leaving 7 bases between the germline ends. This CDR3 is CASSLGRIQETQYF. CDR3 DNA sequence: TGTGCCAGCAGCTTAGGACGGATCCAAGAGACCCAGTACTTC. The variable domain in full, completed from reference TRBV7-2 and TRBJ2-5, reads GAGVSQSPSNKVTEKGKDVELRCDPISGHTALYWYRQSLGQGLEFLIYFQGNSAPDKSGLPSDRFSAERTGGSVSTLTIQRTQQEDSAVYLCASSLGRIQETQYFGPGTRLLVL.

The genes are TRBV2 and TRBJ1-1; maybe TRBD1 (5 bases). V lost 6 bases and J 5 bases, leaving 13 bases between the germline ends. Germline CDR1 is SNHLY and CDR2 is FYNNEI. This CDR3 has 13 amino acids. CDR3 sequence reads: CASRSQGGTEAFF. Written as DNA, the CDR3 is TGTGCCAGCAGGTCCCAGGGAGGAACTGAAGCTTTCTTT.

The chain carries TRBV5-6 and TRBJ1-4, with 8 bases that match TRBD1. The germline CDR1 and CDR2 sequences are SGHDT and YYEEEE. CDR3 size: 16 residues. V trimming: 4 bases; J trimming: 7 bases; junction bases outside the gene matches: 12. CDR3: CASSRMDRDRGEKLFF. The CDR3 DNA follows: TGTGCCAGCAGCCGGATGGACAGGGACCGGGGTGAAAAACTGTTTTTT.

CDR3 region: CASQPLRDTNTGELFF. CDR3 in DNA: TGTGCCAGCCAACCTCTCCGGGACACGAACACCGGGGAGCTGTTTTTT. The chain is built from TRBV19 and TRBJ2-2, with D tentatively TRBD1 (6 bases). The germline V and J ends were trimmed by 9 bases and 0 bases, with 17 bases remaining between them. The germline CDR1 and CDR2 sequences are LNHDA and SQIVND (reference sequence). CDR3 length equals 16 residues.

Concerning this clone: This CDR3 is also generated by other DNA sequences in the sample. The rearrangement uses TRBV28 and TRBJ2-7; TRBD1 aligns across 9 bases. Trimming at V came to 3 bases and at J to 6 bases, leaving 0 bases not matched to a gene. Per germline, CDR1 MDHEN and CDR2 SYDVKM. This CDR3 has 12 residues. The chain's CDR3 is CASSLTGGEQYF. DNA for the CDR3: TGTGCCAGCAGTTTGACAGGGGGCGAGCAGTACTTC.

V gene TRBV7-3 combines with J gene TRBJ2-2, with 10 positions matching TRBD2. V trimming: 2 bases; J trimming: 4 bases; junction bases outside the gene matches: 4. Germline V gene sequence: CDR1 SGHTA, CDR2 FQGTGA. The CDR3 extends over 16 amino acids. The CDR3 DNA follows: TGTGCCAGCAGCTTATACAGCGGGAGGGGCACCGGGGAGCTGTTTTTT. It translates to CASSLYSGRGTGELFF.

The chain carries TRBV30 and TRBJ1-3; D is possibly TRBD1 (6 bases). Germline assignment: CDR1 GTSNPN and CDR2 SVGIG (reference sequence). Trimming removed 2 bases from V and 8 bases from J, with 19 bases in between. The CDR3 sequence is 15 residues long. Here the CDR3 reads CAWSTPTGYIDTIYF. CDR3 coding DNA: TGTGCCTGGAGTACCCCTACAGGGTACATCGACACCATATATTTT.

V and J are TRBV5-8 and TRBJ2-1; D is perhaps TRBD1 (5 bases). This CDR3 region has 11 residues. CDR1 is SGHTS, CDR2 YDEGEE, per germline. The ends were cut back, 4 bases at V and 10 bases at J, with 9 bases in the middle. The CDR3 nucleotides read TGTGCCAGCAGCCTTAACAGGGAGCAGTTCTTC. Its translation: CASSLNREQFF.

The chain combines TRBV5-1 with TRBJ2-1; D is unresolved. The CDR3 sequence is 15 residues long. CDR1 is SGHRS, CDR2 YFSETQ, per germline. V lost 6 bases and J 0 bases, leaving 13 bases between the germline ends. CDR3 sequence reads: CASTTTSSSYNEQFF. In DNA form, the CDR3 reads TGCGCCAGCACCACTACATCGAGCTCCTACAATGAGCAGTTCTTC.

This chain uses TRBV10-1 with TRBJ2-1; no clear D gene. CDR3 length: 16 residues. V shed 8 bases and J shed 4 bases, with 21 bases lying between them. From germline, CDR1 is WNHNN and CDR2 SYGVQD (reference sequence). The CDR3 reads CASSSGARLPYNEQFF. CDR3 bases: TGCGCCAGCTCAAGTGGTGCACGGCTCCCTTACAATGAGCAGTTCTTC.

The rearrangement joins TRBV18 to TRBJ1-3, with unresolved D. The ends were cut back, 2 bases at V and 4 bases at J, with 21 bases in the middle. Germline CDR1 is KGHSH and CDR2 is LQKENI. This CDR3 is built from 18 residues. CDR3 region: CASSPATSRAARGNTIYF. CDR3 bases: TGTGCCAGCTCACCAGCTACATCCCGGGCTGCGAGGGGAAACACCATATATTTT.

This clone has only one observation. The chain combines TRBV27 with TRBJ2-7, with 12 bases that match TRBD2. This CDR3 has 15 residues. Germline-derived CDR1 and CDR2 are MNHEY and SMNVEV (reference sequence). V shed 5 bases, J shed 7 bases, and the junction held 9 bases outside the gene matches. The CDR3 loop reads CASSQRLAGVREQYF. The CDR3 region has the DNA TGTGCCAGCAGTCAGAGACTAGCGGGAGTGAGGGAGCAGTACTTC.

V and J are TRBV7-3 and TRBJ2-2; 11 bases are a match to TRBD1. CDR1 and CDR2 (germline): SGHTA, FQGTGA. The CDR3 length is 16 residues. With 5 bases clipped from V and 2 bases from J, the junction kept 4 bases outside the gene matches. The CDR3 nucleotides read TGTGCCAGCAGCCCCGGGACAGGGGGAAACACCGGGGAGCTGTTTTTT. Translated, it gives CASSPGTGGNTGELFF.